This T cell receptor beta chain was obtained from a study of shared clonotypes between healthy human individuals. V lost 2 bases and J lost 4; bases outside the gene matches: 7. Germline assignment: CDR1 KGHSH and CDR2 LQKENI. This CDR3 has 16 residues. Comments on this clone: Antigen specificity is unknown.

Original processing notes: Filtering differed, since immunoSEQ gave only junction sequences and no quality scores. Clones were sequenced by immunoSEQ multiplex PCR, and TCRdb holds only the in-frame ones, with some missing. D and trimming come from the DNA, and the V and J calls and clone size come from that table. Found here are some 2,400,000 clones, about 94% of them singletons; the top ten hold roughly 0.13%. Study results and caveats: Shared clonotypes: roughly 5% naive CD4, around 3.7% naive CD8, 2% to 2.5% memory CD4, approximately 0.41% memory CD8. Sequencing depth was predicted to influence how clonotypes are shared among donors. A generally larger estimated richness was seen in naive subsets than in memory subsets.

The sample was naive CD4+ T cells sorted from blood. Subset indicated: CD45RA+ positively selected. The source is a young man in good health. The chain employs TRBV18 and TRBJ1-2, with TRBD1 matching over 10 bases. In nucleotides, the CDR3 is TGTGCCAGCTCACCAGGGACAGGGGAGGATGGCTATGGCTACACCTTC. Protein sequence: CASSPGTGEDGYGYTF.